These 6 T cell receptor beta chains originate from one sample sequenced in a study of T cells in Graves' hyperthyroidism and ophthalmopathy. Amplification of TCR beta CDR3 regions was performed using RNA transcripts as template. HTBI primers were used for first-round RT-PCR of the TCR CDR3. MiXCR, applied by TCRdb to the multiplex PCR reads, yields one record per CDR3 protein. The sample holds about 510,000 distinct CDR3 sequences, 12% to 15% seen once. The specimen was blood. The receptor source for this set is a woman aged 40-49 years with Graves' hyperthyroidism.

The sample holds many counts of this clonotype. The rearrangement joins TRBV19 to TRBJ2-3, with D unresolved. This CDR3 region has 13 residues. Between the trimmed V and J ends, which lost 7 bases and 1 base, there was a span of 9 bases. The germline CDR1 and CDR2 sequences are LNHDA and SQIVND (reference sequence). The chain's CDR3 is CASKREGTDTQYF. Here the CDR3 DNA reads TGTGCCAGTAAGCGCGAGGGCACAGATACGCAGTATTTT.

Worth noting for this clonotype: A read error may explain this, as a much larger clone is one base away. The chain recombines TRBV11-2 with TRBJ2-3; 9 nucleotides line up with TRBD1. In germline, CDR1 is SGHAT, CDR2 FQNNGV. This CDR3 region has 17 residues. Written as DNA, the CDR3 is TGTGCCAGCGGCTTAGTGTGGGGACAGGGAAGCACAGATACGCAGTATTTT. This gives the protein CASGLVWGQGSTDTQYF.

This clonotype showed up many times. J is TRBJ2-7 and V is TRBV28; weak D call: TRBD1 (6 bases). The CDR3 sequence is 12 residues long. The V gene lost 5 bases and the J gene lost 6 bases, with 11 bases spanning the gap. CDR1 MDHEN and CDR2 SYDVKM come from the germline V gene. CDR3 sequence: CASSLQGPEQYF. The DNA of the CDR3 is TGTGCCAGCAGTCTACAGGGTCCCGAGCAGTACTTC.

The chain has TRBV12-3 or TRBV12-4 and TRBJ2-6; the match to TRBD1 covers 9 bases. The CDR3 has 16 residues. V was clipped by 5 bases and J by 4 bases; unmatched bases: 6. As DNA, the CDR3 is TGTGCCAGCAGTGCGGGGACAGGGTACGGGGCCAACGTCCTGACTTTC. Its protein product is CASSAGTGYGANVLTF.

This clonotype has more than one count but fewer than ten. V is TRBV25-1 and J is TRBJ1-1; 7 bases align to TRBD1. The CDR3 covers 13 residues. After removal of 3 bases from V and 9 bases from J, the junction contained 7 bases not matched to a gene. CDR1 MGHDK and CDR2 SYGVNS come from the germline V gene. DNA of the CDR3: TGTGCCAGCAGTGATAACGACAGGGCAAAAGCTTTCTTT. It codes for CASSDNDRAKAFF.

This clonotype was seen many times. The chain carries TRBV29-1 and TRBJ1-2; tentatively, D is TRBD1 (5 bases). CDR1 is SQVTM and CDR2 is ANQGSEA in the germline V gene. Trimming pared 2 bases from V and 6 bases from J, leaving 13 bases between. The length of the CDR3 is 13 residues. The CDR3 protein is CSVEMTAGDGYTF. In DNA, the CDR3 is TGCAGCGTTGAAATGACAGCCGGGGATGGCTACACCTTC.